The TCR beta chain described here comes from a study of CD8+CD57+ T cells in acquired aplastic anemia. Notes on the study in general: Patients and controls were not found to differ significantly in CD8+ Simpson's diversity.

Genomic DNA, serving as template, underwent TCR beta VDJ and CDR3 profiling. Using its own MiXCR run on the reads, TCRdb lists one record per CDR3 protein. This sample has 160,000 or so distinct CDR3 sequences, with 40% to 60% found just once. The V and J ends lost 0 bases and 1 base respectively, with 9 bases between them. The CDR3 is 15 residues long. The germline gives CDR1 LGHNA, CDR2 YSLEER. This clonotype turned up a few times. Its antigen is not identified. The sequenced patients had an expansion of CD8+CD57+ cells seen by flow cytometry. Patients had received no therapy at the time of blood sampling.

Sequencing was performed on sorted CD4+, CD8+, or CD8+CD57+ T cells (not recorded which) from PBMCs. The chain is built from TRBV4-3 and TRBJ1-1, with D unresolved. This TCR was sampled from a human donor with aplastic anemia. CDR3 nucleotide sequence: TGCGCCAGCAGCCAAGATTTCCCGGCGAACACTGAAGCTTTCTTT. This sequence encodes CASSQDFPANTEAFF.